This T cell receptor beta chain was identified during a study of blood T cell repertoires in COVID-19. Assay: immunoSEQ multiplex PCR; the TCRdb copy retains only in-frame clones and omits some. The data contain roughly 40,000 clones, more than 85% of them seen just once; the ten biggest clones take up around 20%. Trimming took 4 bases from V and 5 from J, leaving 17 bases between them. From germline, CDR1 is MGHRA and CDR2 YSYEKL. There are 15 residues in the CDR3. This chain joins TRBV4-1 and TRBJ1-1, with TRBD1 as a possible D gene (5 bases). Sequencing was carried out using peripheral blood. The receptor was derived from a man aged 45-60 years in a cohort sampled during active COVID-19. Written as DNA, the CDR3 is TGCGCCAGCAGCCCCTCGTCGGGGGGTATGACTGAAGCTTTCTTT. Its translation: CASSPSSGGMTEAFF.